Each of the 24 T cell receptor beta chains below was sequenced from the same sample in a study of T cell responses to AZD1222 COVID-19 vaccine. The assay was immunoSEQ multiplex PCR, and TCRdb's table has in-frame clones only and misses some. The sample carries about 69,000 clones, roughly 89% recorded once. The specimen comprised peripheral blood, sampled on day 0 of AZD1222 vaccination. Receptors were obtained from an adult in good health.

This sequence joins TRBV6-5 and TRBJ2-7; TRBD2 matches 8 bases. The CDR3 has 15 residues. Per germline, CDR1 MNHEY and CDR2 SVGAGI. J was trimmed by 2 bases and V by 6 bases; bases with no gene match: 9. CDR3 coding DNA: TGTGCCAGCAGCCGAAGCGGGGGAGTTGCCTACGAGCAGTACTTC. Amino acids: CASSRSGGVAYEQYF.

CDR3 residues: CAGDRNTEAFF. As DNA, the CDR3 is TGTGCCGGGGACAGGAACACTGAAGCTTTCTTT. This chain uses TRBV30 with TRBJ1-1; 7 bases fit TRBD1. Germline values: CDR1 GTSNPN, CDR2 SVGIG (reference sequence). There are 11 residues in the CDR3. The V gene end was trimmed by 8 bases and the J gene end by 1 base; junction bases not matched to a gene: 1.

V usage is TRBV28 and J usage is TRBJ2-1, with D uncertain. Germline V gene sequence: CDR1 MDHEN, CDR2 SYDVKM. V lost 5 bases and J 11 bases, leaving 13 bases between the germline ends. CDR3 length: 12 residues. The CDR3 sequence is CASSPSLSKQFF. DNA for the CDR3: TGTGCCAGCAGTCCTTCCCTTTCGAAGCAGTTCTTC.

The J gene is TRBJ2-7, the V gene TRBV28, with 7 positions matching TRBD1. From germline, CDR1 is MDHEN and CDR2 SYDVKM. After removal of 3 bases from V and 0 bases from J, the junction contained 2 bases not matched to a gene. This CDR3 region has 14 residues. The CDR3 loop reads CASSFTGDSYEQYF. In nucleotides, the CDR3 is TGTGCCAGCAGTTTCACAGGGGACTCCTACGAGCAGTACTTC.

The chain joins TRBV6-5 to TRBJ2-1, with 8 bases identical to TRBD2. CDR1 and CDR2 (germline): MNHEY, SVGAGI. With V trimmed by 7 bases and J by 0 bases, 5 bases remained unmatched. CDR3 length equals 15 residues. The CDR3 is CASTPTSGSYNEQFF. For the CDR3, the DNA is TGTGCCAGCACCCCAACTAGCGGCTCCTACAATGAGCAGTTCTTC.

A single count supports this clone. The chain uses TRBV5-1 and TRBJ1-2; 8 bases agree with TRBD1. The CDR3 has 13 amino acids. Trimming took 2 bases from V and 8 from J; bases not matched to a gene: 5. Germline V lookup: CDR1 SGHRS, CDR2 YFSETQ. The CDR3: CASSLQGDRGYTF. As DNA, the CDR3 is TGCGCCAGCAGCTTACAGGGGGATCGAGGCTACACCTTC.

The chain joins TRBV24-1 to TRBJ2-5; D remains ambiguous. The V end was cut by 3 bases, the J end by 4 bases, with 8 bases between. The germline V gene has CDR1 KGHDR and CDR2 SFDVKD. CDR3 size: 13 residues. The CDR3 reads CATSDPSLETQYF. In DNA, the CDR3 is TGTGCCACCAGTGATCCTAGTCTAGAGACCCAGTACTTC.

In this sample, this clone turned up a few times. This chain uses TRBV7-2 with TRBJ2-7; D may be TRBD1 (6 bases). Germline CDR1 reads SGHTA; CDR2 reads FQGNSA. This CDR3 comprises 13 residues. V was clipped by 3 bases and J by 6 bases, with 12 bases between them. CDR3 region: CASSFQGFVEQYF. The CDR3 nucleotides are TGTGCCAGCAGCTTCCAGGGGTTCGTCGAGCAGTACTTC.

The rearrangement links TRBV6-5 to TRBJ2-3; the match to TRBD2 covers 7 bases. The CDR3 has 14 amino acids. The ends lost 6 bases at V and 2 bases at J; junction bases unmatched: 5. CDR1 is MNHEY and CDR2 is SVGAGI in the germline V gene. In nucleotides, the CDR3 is TGTGCCAGCAGGGGCGGGGGACCCACAGATACGCAGTATTTT. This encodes CASRGGGPTDTQYF.

The CDR3 region is CASSPTSGDIYNEQFF. In DNA, the CDR3 is TGTGCCAGCAGCCCGACTAGCGGGGATATCTACAATGAGCAGTTCTTC. The J gene is TRBJ2-1, the V gene TRBV5-4; 11 nucleotides line up with TRBD2. Looked up from germline, CDR1 is SGHNT and CDR2 is YYREEE (reference sequence). The V segment lost 4 bases and the J segment 3 bases; nucleotides outside the gene matches: 6. The CDR3 is 16 amino acids.

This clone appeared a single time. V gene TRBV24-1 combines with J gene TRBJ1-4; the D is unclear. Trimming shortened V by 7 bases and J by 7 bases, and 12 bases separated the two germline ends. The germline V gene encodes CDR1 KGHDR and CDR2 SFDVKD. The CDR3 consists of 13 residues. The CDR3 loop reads CATRGGVGEKLFF. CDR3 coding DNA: TGTGCCACCAGAGGAGGCGTTGGTGAAAAACTGTTTTTT.

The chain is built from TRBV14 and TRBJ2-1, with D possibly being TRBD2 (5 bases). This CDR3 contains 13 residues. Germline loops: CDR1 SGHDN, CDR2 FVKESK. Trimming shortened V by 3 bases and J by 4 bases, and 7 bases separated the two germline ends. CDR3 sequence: CASSHGLYNEQFF. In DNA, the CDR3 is TGTGCCAGCAGCCACGGACTGTACAATGAGCAGTTCTTC.

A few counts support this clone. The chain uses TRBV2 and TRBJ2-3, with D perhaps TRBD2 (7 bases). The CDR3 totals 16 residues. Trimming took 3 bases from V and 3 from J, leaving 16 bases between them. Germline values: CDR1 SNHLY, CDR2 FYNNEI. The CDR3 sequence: CASSDWGGAMTDTQYF. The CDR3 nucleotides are TGTGCCAGCAGTGATTGGGGGGGGGCTATGACAGATACGCAGTATTTT.

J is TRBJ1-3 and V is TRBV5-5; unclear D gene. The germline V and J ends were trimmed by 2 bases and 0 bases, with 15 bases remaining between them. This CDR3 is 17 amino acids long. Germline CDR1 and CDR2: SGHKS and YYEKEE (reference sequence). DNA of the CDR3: TGTGCCAGCAGCTTCTCCCGTGTCTATATCTCTGGAAACACCATATATTTT. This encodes CASSFSRVYISGNTIYF.

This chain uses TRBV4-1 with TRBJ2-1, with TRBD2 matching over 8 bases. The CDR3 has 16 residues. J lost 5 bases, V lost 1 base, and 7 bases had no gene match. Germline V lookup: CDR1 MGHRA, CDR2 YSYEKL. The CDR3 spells CASSQGGRGGNNEQFF. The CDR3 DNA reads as TGCGCCAGCAGCCAAGGAGGACGGGGGGGTAACAATGAGCAGTTCTTC.

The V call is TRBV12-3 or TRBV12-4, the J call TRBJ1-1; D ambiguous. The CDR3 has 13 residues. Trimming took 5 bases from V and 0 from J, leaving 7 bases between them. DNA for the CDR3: TGTGCCAGCAGTATTCAGTTGAACACTGAAGCTTTCTTT. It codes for CASSIQLNTEAFF.

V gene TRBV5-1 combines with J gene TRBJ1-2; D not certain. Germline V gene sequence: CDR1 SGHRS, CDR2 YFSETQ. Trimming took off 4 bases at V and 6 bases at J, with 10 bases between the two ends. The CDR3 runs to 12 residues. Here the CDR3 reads CASSPPDDGYTF. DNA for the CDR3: TGCGCCAGCAGCCCGCCCGACGATGGCTACACCTTC.

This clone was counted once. DNA for the CDR3: TGTGCCAGCAGCTTGGCCAGCCTCTCGGGCTACACCTTC. Translation gives CASSLASLSGYTF. This chain links TRBV5-6 with TRBJ1-2; D is uncertain. The CDR3 has 13 residues. Germline V gives CDR1 SGHDT, CDR2 YYEEEE. V was trimmed by 0 bases and J by 8 bases, leaving 11 bases between them.

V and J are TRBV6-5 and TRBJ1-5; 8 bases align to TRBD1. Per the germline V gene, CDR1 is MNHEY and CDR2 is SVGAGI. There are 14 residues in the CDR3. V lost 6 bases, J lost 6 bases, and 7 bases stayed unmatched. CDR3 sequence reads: CASSSGTGVQPQHF. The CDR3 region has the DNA TGTGCCAGCAGCAGCGGGACAGGAGTTCAGCCCCAGCATTTT.

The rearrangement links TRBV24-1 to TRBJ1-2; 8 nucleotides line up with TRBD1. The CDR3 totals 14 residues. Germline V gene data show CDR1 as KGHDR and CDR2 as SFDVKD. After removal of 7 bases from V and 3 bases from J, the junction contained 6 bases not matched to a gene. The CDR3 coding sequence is TGTGCCACCAGATCGACAGGGGACGACTATGGCTACACCTTC. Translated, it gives CATRSTGDDYGYTF.

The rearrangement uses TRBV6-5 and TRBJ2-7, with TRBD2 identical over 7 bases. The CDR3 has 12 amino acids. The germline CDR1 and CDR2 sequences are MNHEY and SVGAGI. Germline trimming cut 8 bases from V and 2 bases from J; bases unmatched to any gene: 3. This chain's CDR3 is CASSGLAYEQYF. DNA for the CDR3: TGTGCCAGCTCCGGACTAGCCTACGAGCAGTACTTC.

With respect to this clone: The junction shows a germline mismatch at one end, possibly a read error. The CDR3 DNA reads TGTGCCAGCAATTTAGGGACGGACAATGAGCAGTTCTTC. Translated, it gives CASNLGTDNEQFF. The rearrangement links TRBV12-3 or TRBV12-4 to TRBJ2-1; D might be TRBD1 or TRBD2, each matching 5 bases. There are 13 residues in the CDR3.

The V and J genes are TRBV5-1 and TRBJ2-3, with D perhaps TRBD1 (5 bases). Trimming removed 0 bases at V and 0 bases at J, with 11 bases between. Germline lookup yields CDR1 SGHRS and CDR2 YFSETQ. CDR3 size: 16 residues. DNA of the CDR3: TGCGCCAGCAGCTTGGATGGGGCAGCAAGCACAGATACGCAGTATTTT. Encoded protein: CASSLDGAASTDTQYF.

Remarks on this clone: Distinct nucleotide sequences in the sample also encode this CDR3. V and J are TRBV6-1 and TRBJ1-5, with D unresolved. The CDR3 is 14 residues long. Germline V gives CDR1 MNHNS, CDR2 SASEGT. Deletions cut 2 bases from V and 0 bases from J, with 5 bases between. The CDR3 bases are TGTGCCAGCAGTGAAACGGGTAGCAATCAGCCCCAGCATTTT. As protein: CASSETGSNQPQHF.